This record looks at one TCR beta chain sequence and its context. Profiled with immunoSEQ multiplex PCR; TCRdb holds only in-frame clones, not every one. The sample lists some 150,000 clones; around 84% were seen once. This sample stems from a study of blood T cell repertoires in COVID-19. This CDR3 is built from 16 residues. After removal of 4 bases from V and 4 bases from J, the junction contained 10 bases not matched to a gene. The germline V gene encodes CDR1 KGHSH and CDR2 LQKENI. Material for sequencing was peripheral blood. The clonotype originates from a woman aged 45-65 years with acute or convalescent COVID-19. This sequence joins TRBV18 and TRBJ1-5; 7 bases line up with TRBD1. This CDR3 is CASSLGPGQRNQPQHF. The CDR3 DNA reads TGTGCCAGCTCACTTGGGCCGGGACAGAGAAATCAGCCCCAGCATTTT. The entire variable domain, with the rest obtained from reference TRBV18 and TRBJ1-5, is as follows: NAGVMQNPRHLVRRRGQEARLRCSPMKGHSHVYWYRQLPEEGLKFMVYLQKENIIDESGMPKERFSAEFPKEGPSILRIQQVVRGDSAAYFCASSLGPGQRNQPQHFGDGTRLSIL.